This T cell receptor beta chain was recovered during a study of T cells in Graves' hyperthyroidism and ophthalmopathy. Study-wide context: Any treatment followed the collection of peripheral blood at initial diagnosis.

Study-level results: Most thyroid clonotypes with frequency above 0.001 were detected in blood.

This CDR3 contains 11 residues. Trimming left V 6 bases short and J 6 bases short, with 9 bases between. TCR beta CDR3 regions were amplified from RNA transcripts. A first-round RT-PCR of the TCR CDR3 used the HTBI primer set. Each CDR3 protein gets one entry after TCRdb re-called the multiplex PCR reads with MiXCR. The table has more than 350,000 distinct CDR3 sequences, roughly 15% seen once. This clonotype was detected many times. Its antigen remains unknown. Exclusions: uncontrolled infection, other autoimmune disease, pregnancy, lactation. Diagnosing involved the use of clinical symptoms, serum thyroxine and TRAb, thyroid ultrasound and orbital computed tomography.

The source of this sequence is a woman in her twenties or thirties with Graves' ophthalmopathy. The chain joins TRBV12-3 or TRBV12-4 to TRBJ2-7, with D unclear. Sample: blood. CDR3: CASSFGVEQYF. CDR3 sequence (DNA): TGTGCCAGCAGCTTTGGGGTCGAGCAGTACTTC.